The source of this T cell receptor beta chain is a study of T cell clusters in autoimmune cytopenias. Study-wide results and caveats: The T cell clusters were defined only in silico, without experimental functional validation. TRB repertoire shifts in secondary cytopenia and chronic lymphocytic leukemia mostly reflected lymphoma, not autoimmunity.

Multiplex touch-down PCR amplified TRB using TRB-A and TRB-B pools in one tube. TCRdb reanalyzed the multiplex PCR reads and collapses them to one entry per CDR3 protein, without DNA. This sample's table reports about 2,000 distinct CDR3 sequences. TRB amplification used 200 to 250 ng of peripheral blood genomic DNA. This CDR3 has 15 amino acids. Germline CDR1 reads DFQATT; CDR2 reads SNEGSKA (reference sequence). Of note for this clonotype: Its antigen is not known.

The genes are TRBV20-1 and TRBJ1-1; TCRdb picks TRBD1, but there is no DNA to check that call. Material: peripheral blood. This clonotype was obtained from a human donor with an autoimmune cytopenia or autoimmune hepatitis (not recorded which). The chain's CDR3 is CSARDPMRGNTEAFF.